One T cell receptor beta chain is described in this entry. Generated by immunoSEQ multiplex PCR, the TCRdb table keeps only in-frame clones and is missing some. The sample carries approximately 230,000 clones, over 75% recorded once. This CDR3 contains 14 residues. The germline V gene has CDR1 LNHDA and CDR2 SQIVND (reference sequence). Trimming left V 1 base short and J 0 bases short, with 5 bases between. This sample is drawn from a study of blood T cell repertoires in COVID-19. Study-level information: Samples of COVID-19 (acute and convalescent) were obtained from the United States, Italy and Spain.

Material for sequencing was peripheral blood. The chain recombines TRBV19 with TRBJ2-3; D not certain. This clonotype was sampled from a woman in her thirties or forties who had recovered from COVID-19. CDR3 in DNA: TGTGCCAGTAGTATAGCAACAAGCACAGATACGCAGTATTTT. This sequence encodes CASSIATSTDTQYF.